This TCR beta chain emerged from a study of blood T cell repertoires in COVID-19. The V gene lost 0 bases and the J gene lost 0 bases, with 11 bases spanning the gap. The CDR3 consists of 16 residues. The germline gives CDR1 SNHLY, CDR2 FYNNEI. The repertoire was sequenced with immunoSEQ multiplex PCR; TCRdb's copy has only in-frame clones and lacks some. The table records under 250,000 clones, roughly four fifths of them present only once. The receptor's source is a young woman who had recovered from COVID-19. The chain uses TRBV2 and TRBJ1-1; TRBD1 might be the D (5 bases). Sequencing used peripheral blood. The CDR3 spells CASSEAGGSMNTEAFF. The CDR3 coding sequence is TGTGCCAGCAGTGAAGCGGGGGGTTCTATGAACACTGAAGCTTTCTTT.